This TCR beta chain is drawn from a study of cytomegalovirus exposure and HLA in healthy donors. Germline CDR1 is SEHNR and CDR2 is FQNEAQ (reference sequence). The CDR3 totals 14 residues. Trimming removed 1 base at V and 4 bases at J, with 10 bases between. PCR used 60 Vbeta primers and 13 Jbeta primers. The table came from immunoSEQ multiplex PCR; TCRdb's copy has only in-frame clones and leaves some out. The repertoire includes about 88,000 clones, just under 70% of them detected once, and 2.5% to 3% sits in the top ten. V is TRBV7-9 and J is TRBJ1-2; no firm D call. The sample taken for sequencing was PBMCs. The clonotype was recovered from a man in his fifties in good health and CMV-seronegative. DNA of the CDR3: TGTGCCAGCAGCTTAGATTTACGACTCTATGGCTACACCTTC. Translated, it gives CASSLDLRLYGYTF.